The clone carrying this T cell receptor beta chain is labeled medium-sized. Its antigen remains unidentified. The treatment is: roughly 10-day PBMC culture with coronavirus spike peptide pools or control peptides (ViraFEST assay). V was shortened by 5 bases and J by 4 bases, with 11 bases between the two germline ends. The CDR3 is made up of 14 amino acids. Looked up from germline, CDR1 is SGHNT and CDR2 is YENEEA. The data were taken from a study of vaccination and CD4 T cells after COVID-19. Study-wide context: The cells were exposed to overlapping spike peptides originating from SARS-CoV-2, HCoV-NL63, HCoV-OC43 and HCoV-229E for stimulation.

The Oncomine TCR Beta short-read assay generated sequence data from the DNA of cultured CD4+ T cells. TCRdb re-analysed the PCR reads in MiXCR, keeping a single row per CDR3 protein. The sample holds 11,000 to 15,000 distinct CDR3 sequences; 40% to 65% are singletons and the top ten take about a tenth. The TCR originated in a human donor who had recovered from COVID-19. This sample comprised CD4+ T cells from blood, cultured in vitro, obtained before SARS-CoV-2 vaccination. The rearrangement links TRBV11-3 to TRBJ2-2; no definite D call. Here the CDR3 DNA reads TGTGCCAGCAGCCGTGACCGGCCCACCGGGGAGCTGTTTTTT. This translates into CASSRDRPTGELFF.